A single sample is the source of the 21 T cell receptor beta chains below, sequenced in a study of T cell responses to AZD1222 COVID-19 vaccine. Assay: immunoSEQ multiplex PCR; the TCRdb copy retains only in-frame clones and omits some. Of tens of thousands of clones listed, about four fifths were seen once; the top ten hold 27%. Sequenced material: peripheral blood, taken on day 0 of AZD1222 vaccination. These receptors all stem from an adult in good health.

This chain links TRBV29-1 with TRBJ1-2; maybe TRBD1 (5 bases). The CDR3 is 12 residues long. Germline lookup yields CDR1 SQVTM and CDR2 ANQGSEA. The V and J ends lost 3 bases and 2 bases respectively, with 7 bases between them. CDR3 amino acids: CSVDRDNYGYTF. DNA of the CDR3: TGCAGCGTTGACAGGGACAACTATGGCTACACCTTC.

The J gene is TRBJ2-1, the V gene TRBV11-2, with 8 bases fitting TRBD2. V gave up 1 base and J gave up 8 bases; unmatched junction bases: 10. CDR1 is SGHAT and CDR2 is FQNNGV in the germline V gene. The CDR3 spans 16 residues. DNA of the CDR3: TGTGCCAGCAGCTTAGCGGGAGCGGGAGCGGGCGATGAGCAGTTCTTC. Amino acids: CASSLAGAGAGDEQFF.

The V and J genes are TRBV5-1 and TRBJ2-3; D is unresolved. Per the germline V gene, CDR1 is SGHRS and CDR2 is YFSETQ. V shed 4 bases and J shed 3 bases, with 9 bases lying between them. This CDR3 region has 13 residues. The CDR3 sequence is CASSLLLTDTQYF. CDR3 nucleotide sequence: TGCGCCAGCAGCCTTCTCCTGACAGATACGCAGTATTTT. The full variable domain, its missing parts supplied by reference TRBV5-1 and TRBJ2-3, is KAGVTQTPRYLIKTRGQQVTLSCSPISGHRSVSWYQQTPGQGLQFLFEYFSETQRNKGNFPGRFSGRQFSNSRSEMNVSTLELGDSALYLCASSLLLTDTQYFGPGTRLTVL.

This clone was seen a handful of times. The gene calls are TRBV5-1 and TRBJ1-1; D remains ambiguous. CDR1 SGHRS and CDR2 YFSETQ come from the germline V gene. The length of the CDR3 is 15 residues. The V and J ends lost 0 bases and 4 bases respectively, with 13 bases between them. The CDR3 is CASSLGPRGSTEAFF. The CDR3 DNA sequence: TGCGCCAGCAGCTTGGGACCCCGAGGGAGCACTGAAGCTTTCTTT.

The DNA for the CDR3 is TGTGCCAGCAGCCTAGGGACGGCGTCTGGAAACACCATATATTTT. As protein: CASSLGTASGNTIYF. This sequence joins TRBV5-4 and TRBJ1-3, with D possibly TRBD1 on 5 matching bases. Per the germline V gene, CDR1 is SGHNT and CDR2 is YYREEE (reference sequence). Trimming pared 4 bases from V and 1 base from J, leaving 12 bases between. CDR3 length: 15 amino acids.

The CDR3 spells CASTNHKNTGELFF. As DNA, the CDR3 is TGTGCCAGCACTAACCACAAGAACACCGGGGAGCTGTTTTTT. This chain joins TRBV6-5 and TRBJ2-2; D gene ambiguous. This CDR3 contains 14 residues. V dropped 7 bases and J dropped 1 base, with 10 bases sitting between them. CDR1 and CDR2 (germline): MNHEY, SVGAGI.

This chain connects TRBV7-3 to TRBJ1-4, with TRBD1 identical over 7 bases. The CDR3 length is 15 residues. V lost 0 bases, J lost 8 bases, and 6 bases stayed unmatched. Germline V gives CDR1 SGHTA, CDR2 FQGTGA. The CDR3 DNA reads TGTGCCAGCAGCTTAACAGGGGGCGCCGGGGAAAAACTGTTTTTT. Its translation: CASSLTGGAGEKLFF.

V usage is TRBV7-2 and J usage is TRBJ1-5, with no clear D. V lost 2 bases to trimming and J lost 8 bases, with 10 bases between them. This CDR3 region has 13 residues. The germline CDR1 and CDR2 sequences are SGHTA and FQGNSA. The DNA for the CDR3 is TGTGCCAGCAGCTTACAGGCCGCCGAGCCCCAGCATTTT. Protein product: CASSLQAAEPQHF.

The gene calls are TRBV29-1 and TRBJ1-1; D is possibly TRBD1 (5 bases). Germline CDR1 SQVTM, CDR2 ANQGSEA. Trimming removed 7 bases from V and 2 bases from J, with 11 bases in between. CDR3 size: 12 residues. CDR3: CSASGLNTEAFF. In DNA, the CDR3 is TGCAGCGCCTCGGGGCTAAACACTGAAGCTTTCTTT.

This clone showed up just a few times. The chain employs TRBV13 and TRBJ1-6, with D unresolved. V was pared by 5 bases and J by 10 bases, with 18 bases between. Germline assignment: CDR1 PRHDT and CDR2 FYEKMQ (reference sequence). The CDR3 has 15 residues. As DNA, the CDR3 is TGTGCCAGCAGCCTGAGACCCATTTCGGACTCACCCCTCCACTTT. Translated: CASSLRPISDSPLHF.

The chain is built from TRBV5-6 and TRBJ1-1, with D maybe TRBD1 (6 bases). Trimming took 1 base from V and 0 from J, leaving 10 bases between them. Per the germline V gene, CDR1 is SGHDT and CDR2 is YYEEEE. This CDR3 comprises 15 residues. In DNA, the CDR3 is TGTGCCAGCAGCTTGAGGACAGCGATGAACACTGAAGCTTTCTTT. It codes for CASSLRTAMNTEAFF.

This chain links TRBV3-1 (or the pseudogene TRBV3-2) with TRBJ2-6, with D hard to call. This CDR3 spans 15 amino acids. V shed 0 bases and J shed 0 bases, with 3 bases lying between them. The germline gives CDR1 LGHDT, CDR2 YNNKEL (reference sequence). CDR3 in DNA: TGTGCCAGCAGCCAAGACAGCTCTGGGGCCAACGTCCTGACTTTC. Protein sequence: CASSQDSSGANVLTF.

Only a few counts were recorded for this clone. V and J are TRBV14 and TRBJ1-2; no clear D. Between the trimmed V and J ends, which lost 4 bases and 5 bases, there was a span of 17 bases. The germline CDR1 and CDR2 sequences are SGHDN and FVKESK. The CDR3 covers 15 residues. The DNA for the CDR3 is TGTGCCAGCAGCCCACCATGGACTGATCCTTATGGCTACACCTTC. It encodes CASSPPWTDPYGYTF.

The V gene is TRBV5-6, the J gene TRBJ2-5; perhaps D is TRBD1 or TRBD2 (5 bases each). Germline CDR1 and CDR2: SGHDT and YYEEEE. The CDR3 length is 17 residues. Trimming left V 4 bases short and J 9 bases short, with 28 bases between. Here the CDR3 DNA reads TGTGCCAGCAGCCTCGGTTACGGGTCGGGACCAAGAGTGGCCCAGTACTTC. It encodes CASSLGYGSGPRVAQYF.

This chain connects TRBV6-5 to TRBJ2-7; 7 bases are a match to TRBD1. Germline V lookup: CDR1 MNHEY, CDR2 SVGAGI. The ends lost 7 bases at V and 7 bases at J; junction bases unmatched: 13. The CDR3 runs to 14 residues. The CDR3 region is CASNRGHGQVEQYF. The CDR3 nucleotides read TGTGCCAGCAACCGAGGGCATGGACAGGTAGAGCAGTACTTC.

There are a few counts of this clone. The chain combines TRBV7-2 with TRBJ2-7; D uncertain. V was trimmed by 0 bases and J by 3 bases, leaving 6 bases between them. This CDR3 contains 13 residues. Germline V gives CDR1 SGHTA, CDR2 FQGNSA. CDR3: CASSLARSYEQYF. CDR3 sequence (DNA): TGTGCCAGCAGCTTAGCGCGTAGCTACGAGCAGTACTTC.

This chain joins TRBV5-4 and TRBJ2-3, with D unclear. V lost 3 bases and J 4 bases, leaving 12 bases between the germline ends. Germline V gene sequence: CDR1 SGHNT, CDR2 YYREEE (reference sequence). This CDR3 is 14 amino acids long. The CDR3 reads CASSWFLFPDTQYF. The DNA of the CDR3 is TGTGCCAGCAGCTGGTTCCTCTTCCCAGATACGCAGTATTTT. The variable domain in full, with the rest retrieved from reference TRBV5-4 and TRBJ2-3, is ETGVTQSPTHLIKTRGQQVTLRCSSQSGHNTVSWYQQALGQGPQFIFQYYREEENGRGNFPPRFSGLQFPNYSSELNVNALELDDSALYLCASSWFLFPDTQYFGPGTRLTVL.

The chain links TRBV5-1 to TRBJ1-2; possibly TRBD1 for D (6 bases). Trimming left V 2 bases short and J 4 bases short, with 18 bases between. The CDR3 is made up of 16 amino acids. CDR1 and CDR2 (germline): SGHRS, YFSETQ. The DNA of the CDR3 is TGCGCCAGCAGCTTTGGGACTGGGGGCGGCGCCTATGGCTACACCTTC. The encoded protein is CASSFGTGGGAYGYTF.

The DNA for the CDR3 is TGTGCCAGCAGCGGCAGCTCTGGAAACACCATATATTTT. Translating gives CASSGSSGNTIYF. V gene TRBV7-8 combines with J gene TRBJ1-3, with D unresolved. V dropped 5 bases and J dropped 0 bases, with 5 bases sitting between them. CDR3 length: 13 residues. The germline V gene has CDR1 SGHVS and CDR2 FQNEAQ.

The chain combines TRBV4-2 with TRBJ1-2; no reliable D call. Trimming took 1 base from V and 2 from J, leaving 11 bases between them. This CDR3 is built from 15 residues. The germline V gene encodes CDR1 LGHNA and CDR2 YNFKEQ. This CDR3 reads CASSQVLQSNYGYTF. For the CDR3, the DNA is TGTGCCAGCAGCCAAGTATTACAGTCCAACTATGGCTACACCTTC.

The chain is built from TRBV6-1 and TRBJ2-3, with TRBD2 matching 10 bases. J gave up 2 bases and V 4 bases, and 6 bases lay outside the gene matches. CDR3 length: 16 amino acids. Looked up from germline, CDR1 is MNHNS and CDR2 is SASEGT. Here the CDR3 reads CASSAASGSITDTQYF. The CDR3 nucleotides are TGTGCCAGCAGTGCGGCTAGCGGGAGTATCACAGATACGCAGTATTTT.